This T cell receptor beta chain is from a study of cytotoxic CD8 clonotypes in ibrutinib-treated CLL. Whole-study results and caveats: The study found baseline clonality above age-matched healthy donors, tracking circulating CD8+ T-cell counts. Shared public clonotypes were rare, and on treatment they either got smaller or stayed the same. Timing of sampling differed between sustained-remission and progressing patients.

Looked up from germline, CDR1 is SGHDT and CDR2 is YYEEEE. Trimming cost V 2 bases and J 4 bases; bases outside gene matches: 6. The CDR3 has 16 amino acids. Deep sequencing aimed at 1 in 200,000 to 1 in 1 million T cells' resolution. Assay used: immunoSEQ multiplex PCR; TCRdb lists only in-frame clones, some missing. Here the sample spans 45,000 to 60,000 clones, roughly 50% being singletons. With regard to this clone: Its antigen is not known.

The V and J genes are TRBV5-6 and TRBJ2-3, with 11 positions matching TRBD2. This TCR was sampled from a human donor with chronic lymphocytic leukemia. Here the sequenced sample was PBMCs, taken after 24 months of ibrutinib treatment. The CDR3 region is CASSLAGLAASDTQYF. The CDR3 DNA sequence: TGTGCCAGCAGCTTAGCGGGACTAGCGGCTTCAGATACGCAGTATTTT.